This TCR beta chain emerged from a study of T cell repertoires in cytomegalovirus infection. The wider study: Matching HLA type, along with CMV infection, was indicated by public TCR beta signatures.

TCRdb reanalysed the reads using MiXCR and keeps one entry per CDR3 protein. The table includes around 530,000 distinct CDR3 sequences, about 30% detected once. Study-wide findings and caveats: HLA-C-restricted CMV-specific TCR beta clonotypes prevailed in the ex vivo response. Frequencies of public TCR beta families were cumulated, and this identified carriers of CMV plus the relevant HLA.

Unmatched junction bases numbered 17, after V lost 6 bases and J lost 1 base. The CDR3 sequence is 18 residues long. Germline CDR1 and CDR2: MDHEN and SYDVKM. A word on this clonotype: Its antigen is still unknown.

The sample taken for sequencing was PBMCs. The receptor was derived from a human donor in good health (CMV status not recorded). Some clones in this sample may be carry-over from other donors' samples. The V gene is TRBV28, the J gene TRBJ1-1; 7 bases line up with TRBD1. CDR3 nucleotide sequence: TGTGCCAGCAGACAAACAGGGGACATACAGGGGCCGAACACTGAAGCTTTCTTT. This translates into CASRQTGDIQGPNTEAFF.